These 22 T cell receptor beta chains were sequenced from one sample in a study of tumor-infiltrating lymphocytes in primary liver carcinoma. In addition to blood RNA drawn from unsorted whole blood, germline DNA was extracted. The investigators made TCR beta cDNA from about 510 ng total RNA, using a constant-region primer. TCR beta libraries came from three nested multiplex PCR rounds using slightly modified ARM-PCR. Running 9 to 11 cycles apiece, the first two PCR rounds relied on TRBV1-TRBV30 forward primers together with a C-beta reverse primer. TCRdb fed the multiplex PCR reads into MiXCR, producing one record per CDR3 protein. This sample yields approximately 300,000 distinct CDR3 sequences, of which 65% are seen a single time; about 8.4% belongs to the top ten. The sequencing input was peripheral blood. The receptors were gathered from a middle-aged man with primary liver carcinoma and hepatitis B virus infection.

This chain links TRBV6-2 or TRBV6-3 with TRBJ2-1; D remains ambiguous. The germline CDR1 and CDR2 sequences are MNHEY and SVGEGT. The CDR3 sequence is 15 residues long. Trimming removed 5 bases from V and 8 bases from J, with 19 bases in between. Here the CDR3 reads CASSRSPVGIDEQFF. CDR3 DNA: TGTGCCAGCAGTCGATCCCCCGTGGGGATCGATGAGCAGTTCTTC.

The table lists this clonotype with many counts. V usage is TRBV6-2 or TRBV6-3 and J usage is TRBJ2-7; 9 bases are a match to TRBD2. V gave up 6 bases and J gave up 5 bases; unmatched junction bases: 8. In germline, CDR1 is MNHEY, CDR2 SVGEGT. CDR3 size: 14 residues. The CDR3 DNA reads TGTGCCAGCAGCCTTAGCGGGAGATGGGACGAGCAGTACTTC. As protein: CASSLSGRWDEQYF.

In the case of this clonotype: A much larger clone lies a single base off, so this may be a read error. This chain uses TRBV4-2 with TRBJ2-2, with a possible D match to TRBD2 (5 bases). The CDR3 loop spans 16 amino acids. Trimming removed 0 bases at V and 5 bases at J, with 13 bases between. The germline gives CDR1 LGHNA, CDR2 YNFKEQ. The CDR3 reads CASSQERGMKTGELFF. CDR3 coding DNA: TGTGCCAGCAGCCAAGAGAGAGGGATGAAAACCGGGGAGCTGTTTTTT.

Worth noting for this clonotype: A junction boundary mismatches the germline segment, possibly from a read error. This chain uses TRBV12-3 or TRBV12-4 with TRBJ1-1; no reliable D call. The CDR3 runs 16 residues. CDR3 in amino acids: CASSLLGGGLNTGAFF. DNA for the CDR3: TGTGCCAGCAGCCTCCTCGGAGGAGGCCTCAACACTGGAGCTTTCTTT.

This rearrangement joins TRBV5-4 to TRBJ2-7; 13 nucleotides match TRBD2. The CDR3 is 17 residues long. The germline V gene encodes CDR1 SGHNT and CDR2 YYREEE (reference sequence). V lost 5 bases, J lost 0 bases, and 8 bases stayed unmatched. Written as DNA, the CDR3 is TGTGCCAGCAGTCGGGGACTAGCGGGATTGAGCTCCTACGAGCAGTACTTC. Residues: CASSRGLAGLSSYEQYF.

J is TRBJ2-2 and V is TRBV30; 7 positions agree with TRBD1. V lost 1 base to trimming and J lost 0 bases; unmatched junction nucleotides: 5. There are 16 residues in the CDR3. In germline, CDR1 is GTSNPN, CDR2 SVGIG (reference sequence). The CDR3 DNA sequence: TGTGCCTGGAGTGCCCACAGGGGCCCGAACACCGGGGAGCTGTTTTTT. Translated: CAWSAHRGPNTGELFF.

Of note for this clonotype: This may stem from a read error, because a much larger clone lies one nucleotide away. The J gene is TRBJ1-3, the V gene TRBV6-2 or TRBV6-3, with D unclear. Germline assignment: CDR1 MNHEY and CDR2 SVGEGT. The CDR3 spans 12 residues. V gave up 4 bases and J gave up 9 bases, with 10 bases separating them. The CDR3 sequence: CASSSSESTIYF. As DNA, the CDR3 is TGTGCCAGCAGTTCGTCGGAGAGCACCATATATTTT.

This clonotype was seen a handful of times. The chain is built from TRBV5-4 and TRBJ1-2; 10 positions match TRBD1. Germline V gives CDR1 SGHNT, CDR2 YYREEE (reference sequence). This CDR3 is 16 amino acids long. Unmatched junction bases numbered 14, after V lost 5 bases and J lost 7 bases. The CDR3 sequence: CASRTRTGTGAAGYTF. In DNA form, the CDR3 reads TGTGCCAGCAGGACCCGAACCGGGACAGGGGCGGCTGGCTACACCTTC.

To note about this clonotype: This may stem from a read error, because a much larger clone lies one nucleotide away. The V call is TRBV4-1, the J call TRBJ2-4; D is possibly TRBD1 or TRBD2 (5 bases each). The V end was cut by 2 bases, the J end by 5 bases, with 19 bases between. The germline CDR1 and CDR2 sequences are MGHRA and YSYEKL. The CDR3 consists of 17 residues. CDR3 protein: CASSQYMEQGTQNIQYF. CDR3 nucleotides: TGCGCCAGCAGCCAATATATGGAACAAGGGACCCAAAACATTCAGTACTTC.

This clonotype was found a few times. J is TRBJ2-7 and V is TRBV6-2 or TRBV6-3, with D unresolved. The V and J ends lost 5 bases and 5 bases respectively, with 7 bases between them. CDR3 length: 11 amino acids. The germline V gene has CDR1 MNHEY and CDR2 SVGEGT. The CDR3 sequence: CASSITNEQYF. CDR3 sequence (DNA): TGTGCCAGCAGTATTACTAACGAGCAGTACTTC.

This clonotype was recorded many times. The chain is built from TRBV4-2 and TRBJ2-7; 12 nucleotides line up with TRBD2. The CDR3 covers 13 residues. Germline lookup yields CDR1 LGHNA and CDR2 YNFKEQ. V lost 6 bases and J lost 6; bases outside the gene matches: 3. CDR3 sequence reads: CASRLAGGGEQYF. The CDR3 region has the DNA TGTGCCAGCAGGCTAGCGGGGGGGGGCGAGCAGTACTTC.

Regarding this clonotype: Its ends do not fully match the called genes, so a read error is possible. This chain's CDR3 is CASNQGTRRGGGELYF. In DNA, the CDR3 is TGCGCCAGCAACCAGGGGACCCGTCGGGGTGGCGGGGAGCTGTATTTT. The chain carries TRBV4-3 and TRBJ2-2, with D possibly called TRBD1 or TRBD2 (6 bases each). The CDR3 extends over 16 amino acids. In germline, CDR1 is LGHNA, CDR2 YSLEER.

In this sample, this clonotype turned up once. This may come from a read error, since a much larger clone is one base off. The chain couples TRBV6-1 to TRBJ2-1; D gene ambiguous. The CDR3 has 14 residues. The V gene's germline CDR1 is MNHNS and CDR2 SASEGT. V lost 1 base, J lost 2 bases, and 6 bases lay in between. CDR3: CASSEGTAYNEQFF. CDR3 nucleotides: TGTGCCAGCAGTGAAGGCACAGCCTACAATGAGCAGTTCTTC.

This clonotype was counted once. A junction boundary mismatches the germline segment, possibly from a read error. The chain couples TRBV6-1 to TRBJ1-2, with TRBD1 as a possible D gene (5 bases). CDR3 length: 13 amino acids. CDR1 and CDR2 (germline): MNHNS, SASEGT. DNA of the CDR3: TGTGCCAGCAGTGACAGGGCCAACTATGGCTGCACCTTC. Amino acid sequence: CASSDRANYGCTF.

On this clonotype: A clone one base away is much larger, so this may be a read error. The rearrangement links TRBV5-6 to TRBJ2-3, with D unresolved. The CDR3 extends over 11 amino acids. Germline loops: CDR1 SGHDT, CDR2 YYEEEE. Here the CDR3 reads CASSFIDTRYF. DNA for the CDR3: TGTGCCAGCAGCTTTATAGATACGCGGTATTTT.

As concerns this clonotype: A read error may explain this, as a much larger clone is one base away. The chain employs TRBV6-1 and TRBJ2-1, with D possibly matching TRBD2 (6 bases). The V gene lost 11 bases and the J gene lost 8 bases, with 28 bases spanning the gap. Looked up from germline, CDR1 is MNHNS and CDR2 is SASEGT. This CDR3 region has 16 residues. The chain's CDR3 is CAGRIRRGLDLYEQFF. The DNA of the CDR3 is TGTGCCGGCCGGATACGGCGGGGCCTAGATTTATATGAGCAGTTCTTC.

The chain carries TRBV12-3 or TRBV12-4 and TRBJ2-7, with 8 positions matching TRBD1. The CDR3 totals 15 residues. The V gene end was trimmed by 5 bases and the J gene end by 1 base; junction bases not matched to a gene: 7. CDR3 amino acids: CASSARQGSSYEQYF. The CDR3 DNA sequence: TGTGCCAGCAGTGCTAGACAGGGGTCTTCCTACGAGCAGTACTTC.

As to this clonotype: This may stem from a read error, because a much larger clone lies one nucleotide away. This rearrangement joins TRBV6-1 to TRBJ2-7, with 10 positions matching TRBD1. The CDR3 contains 14 residues. CDR1 is MNHNS and CDR2 is SASEGT in the germline V gene. The CDR3 spells CVSRGQGGSYEQYF. Written as DNA, the CDR3 is TGTGTCAGCAGAGGACAGGGGGGCTCCTACGAGCAGTACTTC.

The chain links TRBV11-2 to TRBJ2-2; D is possibly TRBD1 (5 bases). Germline V gives CDR1 SGHAT, CDR2 FQNNGV. With 3 bases removed from V and 6 bases from J, the gap between germline ends came to 17 bases. The CDR3 has 16 residues. CDR3 DNA sequence: TGTGCCAGCAGCTTCCTTACCAAGGGGTACGCCGGGGAGCTGTTTTTT. Its translation is CASSFLTKGYAGELFF.

V and J are TRBV2 and TRBJ1-1; D may be TRBD1 (6 bases). Deletions cut 6 bases from V and 7 bases from J, with 12 bases between. The CDR3 is 12 residues long. Germline CDR1 SNHLY, CDR2 FYNNEI. DNA for the CDR3: TGTGCCAGCAGCCCCCAGGGGAATGAAGCTTTCTTT. It encodes CASSPQGNEAFF.

In the case of this clonotype: A read error is possible here, since a much larger clone lies one base away. The chain links TRBV6-5 to TRBJ2-7; tentatively, D is TRBD1 or TRBD2 (5 bases each). CDR1 and CDR2 from the germline V gene are MNHEY and SVGAGI. This CDR3 region has 15 residues. In DNA, the CDR3 is TGTGCCAGCAGTTACGGGGACGGGGAGTACTACGAGAAGTACTTC. It codes for CASSYGDGEYYEKYF.

The chain carries TRBV5-1 and TRBJ1-1; no reliable D call. This CDR3 spans 13 amino acids. With 0 bases removed from V and 1 base from J, the gap between germline ends came to 4 bases. Germline assignment: CDR1 SGHRS and CDR2 YFSETQ. The CDR3 region is CASSLAANTEAFF. Here the CDR3 DNA reads TGCGCCAGCAGCTTGGCAGCGAACACTGAAGCTTTCTTT.